The 31 T cell receptor beta chains below come from one sample, sequenced in a study of T cell repertoires in cytomegalovirus infection. Each CDR3 protein gets one entry after TCRdb re-called the reads with MiXCR. This sample has 160,000 or so distinct CDR3 sequences; 20% to 25% occur once, and the top ten carry around 9.9%. The sample comprised PBMCs. These receptors all come from a human donor in good health (CMV status not recorded). Some clones in this sample may be carry-over from other donors' samples.

This chain uses TRBV5-6 with TRBJ2-7; D remains unclear. Trimming took off 4 bases at V and 1 base at J, with 18 bases between the two ends. The germline V gene has CDR1 SGHDT and CDR2 YYEEEE. This CDR3 comprises 16 residues. The CDR3: CASSAGTGRASYEQYF. CDR3 sequence (DNA): TGTGCCAGCAGCGCTGGTACCGGTCGAGCGTCCTACGAGCAGTACTTC.

This clonotype was observed a handful of times. The chain has TRBV18 and TRBJ2-5, with D tentatively TRBD1 (6 bases). The V and J ends lost 3 bases and 1 base respectively, with 15 bases between them. This CDR3 is built from 16 residues. Germline V gene lookup returns CDR1 KGHSH and CDR2 LQKENI. The CDR3, as DNA: TGTGCCAGCTCACCTCAGGGACGACAGGTCCAAGAGACCCAGTACTTC. This sequence encodes CASSPQGRQVQETQYF.

The chain combines TRBV7-9 with TRBJ2-6, with unresolved D. Trimming removed 4 bases from V and 6 bases from J, with 7 bases in between. Germline assignment: CDR1 SEHNR and CDR2 FQNEAQ (reference sequence). The CDR3 extends over 13 amino acids. CDR3 protein: CASSSGLANVLTF. The CDR3 region has the DNA TGTGCCAGCAGCTCGGGCCTGGCCAACGTCCTGACTTTC.

V usage is TRBV20-1 and J usage is TRBJ2-7; D is unresolved. Germline-derived CDR1 and CDR2 are DFQATT and SNEGSKA (reference sequence). Trimming pared 1 base from V and 5 bases from J, leaving 3 bases between. The CDR3 consists of 10 residues. CDR3 amino acids: CSARGHEQYF. DNA of the CDR3: TGCAGTGCTAGAGGTCACGAGCAGTACTTC.

This sequence joins TRBV20-1 and TRBJ1-1; D is uncertain. V lost 1 base, J lost 6 bases, and 6 bases lay in between. Germline V CDR1 and CDR2: DFQATT, SNEGSKA (reference sequence). This CDR3 spans 11 amino acids. DNA of the CDR3: TGCAGTGCTAGAGCGGGTGCTGAAGCTTTCTTT. Translation: CSARAGAEAFF.

J is TRBJ2-1 and V is TRBV4-2, with 7 bases identical to TRBD2. The CDR3 sequence is 16 residues long. The junction had 13 bases not matched to a gene; V was cut back by 3 bases and J by 8 bases. The germline V gene has CDR1 LGHNA and CDR2 YNFKEQ. This chain's CDR3 is CASSHPSGLTSDEQFF. The CDR3 coding sequence is TGTGCCAGCAGCCATCCCTCGGGACTTACTAGCGATGAGCAGTTCTTC.

V is TRBV9 and J is TRBJ2-6; D is ambiguous. The V end was cut by 2 bases, the J end by 4 bases, with 7 bases between. The CDR3 is 14 residues long. From germline, CDR1 is SGDLS and CDR2 YYNGEE. The DNA of the CDR3 is TGTGCCAGCAGCGTGATTCAGGGGGCCAACGTCCTGACTTTC. Protein product: CASSVIQGANVLTF.

The CDR3 loop is CAARPQGRSEAFF. The CDR3 DNA follows: TGTGCCGCTCGTCCTCAGGGGAGGTCTGAAGCTTTCTTT. The genes are TRBV28 and TRBJ1-1, with TRBD1 as a possible D gene (6 bases). Germline values: CDR1 MDHEN, CDR2 SYDVKM. This CDR3 contains 13 residues. V dropped 11 bases and J dropped 6 bases, with 19 bases sitting between them.

The CDR3 region has the DNA TGTGCTAGTGGTTTGGTACTGCAGGGTAACACCGGGGAGCTGTTTTTT. Its protein product is CASGLVLQGNTGELFF. The rearrangement joins TRBV12-5 to TRBJ2-2; a possible D gene is TRBD1 (5 bases). V was clipped by 0 bases and J by 2 bases, with 10 bases between them. The CDR3 sequence is 16 residues long. Germline CDR1 LGHNT, CDR2 FRNRAP.

Only a few counts were recorded for this clonotype. The V gene is TRBV11-2, the J gene TRBJ1-4; D is uncertain. Trimming left V 3 bases short and J 1 base short, with 6 bases between. CDR1 SGHAT and CDR2 FQNNGV come from the germline V gene. This CDR3 region has 14 residues. CDR3 sequence (DNA): TGTGCCAGCAGCTTTCGAGTAACTAATGAAAAACTGTTTTTT. Translated, it gives CASSFRVTNEKLFF.

This clonotype appeared many times. The chain has TRBV19 and TRBJ2-7, with D perhaps TRBD2 (5 bases). Between the trimmed V and J ends, which lost 3 bases and 0 bases, there was a span of 15 bases. This CDR3 has 16 residues. Germline CDR1 reads LNHDA; CDR2 reads SQIVND (reference sequence). CDR3 loop: CASSIPVGAPSYEQYF. DNA for the CDR3: TGTGCCAGTAGTATTCCCGTGGGAGCCCCCTCCTACGAGCAGTACTTC.

This clonotype was seen only once. A read error is possible here, since a much larger clone lies one base away. The CDR3 spells CASSSISGRSEQYF. Here the CDR3 DNA reads TGTGCCAGCAGCTCAATTAGCGGGAGGAGCGAGCAGTACTTC. The genes are TRBV7-2 and TRBJ2-7; 10 nucleotides align to TRBD2. Per germline, CDR1 SGHTA and CDR2 FQGNSA. V was pared by 4 bases and J by 6 bases, with 6 bases of the junction left unmatched. This CDR3 comprises 14 residues.

This sequence joins TRBV7-4 and TRBJ2-2; D unresolved. The CDR3 is 15 amino acids. V was cut by 1 base and J by 0 bases, with 6 bases left in between. CDR1 is SGHVT, CDR2 SQSDAQ, per germline. The CDR3, as DNA: TGTGCCAGCAGCTTAGTTCGCCCGAACACCGGGGAGCTGTTTTTT. Translating it yields CASSLVRPNTGELFF.

V is TRBV7-9 and J is TRBJ2-1; 7 positions match TRBD1. Losses at the gene ends were 0 bases for V and 3 bases for J; bases not matched to a gene: 5. CDR1 is SEHNR and CDR2 is FQNEAQ in the germline V gene (reference sequence). The CDR3 contains 16 residues. The chain's CDR3 is CASSLATGSYYNEQFF. Here the CDR3 DNA reads TGTGCCAGCAGCTTAGCGACAGGGAGCTACTACAATGAGCAGTTCTTC.

This clonotype has a count of ten or more. The chain carries TRBV7-2 and TRBJ2-3; TRBD2 agrees at 11 bases. Germline V gene sequence: CDR1 SGHTA, CDR2 FQGNSA. CDR3 size: 15 residues. V gave up 1 base and J gave up 7 bases; unmatched junction bases: 4. CDR3 bases: TGTGCCAGCAGCTTAGAACTAGCGGGGGCCAATACGCAGTATTTT. Its translation: CASSLELAGANTQYF. The complete variable domain, with remaining parts taken from reference TRBV7-2 and TRBJ2-3, reads GAGVSQSPSNKVTEKGKDVELRCDPISGHTALYWYRQSLGQGLEFLIYFQGNSAPDKSGLPSDRFSAERTGGSVSTLTIQRTQQEDSAVYLCASSLELAGANTQYFGPGTRLTVL.

The table lists this clonotype with a few counts. The chain has TRBV29-1 and TRBJ2-2; either TRBD1 or TRBD2 may supply D (6 bases each). Per the germline V gene, CDR1 is SQVTM and CDR2 is ANQGSEA. The CDR3 length is 12 residues. Written as DNA, the CDR3 is TGCGGGGGGCGCTATGTCACCGGGGAGCTGTTTTTT. It encodes CGGRYVTGELFF.

The genes are TRBV2 and TRBJ2-7; 7 bases fit TRBD2. The CDR3 is 11 residues long. Trimming took 11 bases from V and 2 from J; bases not matched to a gene: 3. Germline V CDR1 and CDR2: SNHLY, FYNNEI. In DNA, the CDR3 is TGTGCCGGGGGAGGGCCCTACGAGCAGTACTTC. It codes for CAGGGPYEQYF.

The chain joins TRBV20-1 to TRBJ2-7, with 9 bases aligning to TRBD2. The CDR3 totals 13 residues. Germline CDR1 is DFQATT and CDR2 is SNEGSKA (reference sequence). V dropped 6 bases and J dropped 4; count of bases not matched to a gene: 7. This chain's CDR3 is CSAKGLAAYEQYF. The CDR3 bases are TGCAGTGCAAAGGGACTAGCCGCGTACGAGCAGTACTTC.

The rearrangement uses TRBV11-2 and TRBJ2-5, with D hard to call. Germline CDR1 is SGHAT and CDR2 is FQNNGV. V dropped 1 base and J dropped 3 bases, with 9 bases sitting between them. The CDR3 has 14 amino acids. CDR3 coding DNA: TGTGCCAGCAGCTTAGTGTTTGGTAAAGAGACCCAGTACTTC. Its protein is CASSLVFGKETQYF.

The genes are TRBV12-5 and TRBJ1-1, with TRBD1 identical over 8 bases. The germline V gene encodes CDR1 LGHNT and CDR2 FRNRAP. The V segment lost 1 base and the J segment 0 bases; nucleotides outside the gene matches: 16. There are 20 residues in the CDR3. The CDR3 DNA reads as TGTGCTAGTGGTTTGGCCAGGACAGGGAGCCCTACCATCTTGAACACTGAAGCTTTCTTT. It translates to CASGLARTGSPTILNTEAFF.

There are many counts of this clonotype. The CDR3 reads CASSPVRERSYEQYF. DNA of the CDR3: TGTGCCAGCAGCCCCGTGCGGGAGCGCTCCTACGAGCAGTACTTC. The chain uses TRBV7-6 and TRBJ2-7; 7 nucleotides align to TRBD2. J lost 0 bases, V lost 5 bases, and 7 bases had no gene match. CDR1 SGHVS and CDR2 FNYEAQ come from the germline V gene. The CDR3 extends over 15 amino acids.

V is TRBV29-1 and J is TRBJ2-1; D gene ambiguous. CDR1 is SQVTM and CDR2 is ANQGSEA in the germline V gene. This CDR3 region has 13 residues. With 3 bases removed from V and 6 bases from J, the gap between germline ends came to 12 bases. Here the CDR3 DNA reads TGCAGCGTTGATCTGGGGTTGGGCAATGAGCAGTTCTTC. This gives the protein CSVDLGLGNEQFF.

This rearrangement joins TRBV14 to TRBJ2-4; D assignment may be TRBD1 or TRBD2 (5 bases each). From germline, CDR1 is SGHDN and CDR2 FVKESK. V lost 4 bases, J lost 3 bases, and 13 bases lay in between. The CDR3 loop spans 15 amino acids. Here the CDR3 reads CASSPLDSLKNIQYF. CDR3 DNA: TGTGCCAGCAGCCCACTAGACAGCCTCAAAAACATTCAGTACTTC.

This clonotype showed up many times. V gene TRBV7-2 combines with J gene TRBJ2-7; 7 nucleotides match TRBD1. There are 17 residues in the CDR3. Germline V CDR1 and CDR2: SGHTA, FQGNSA. J lost 0 bases, V lost 2 bases, and 10 bases had no gene match. The CDR3 loop reads CASSLRRGQRSSYEQYF. In DNA form, the CDR3 reads TGTGCCAGCAGCTTACGCCGGGGACAGCGTAGCTCCTACGAGCAGTACTTC.

V gene TRBV20-1 combines with J gene TRBJ2-5, with 9 nucleotides matching TRBD2. CDR3 length: 13 amino acids. The germline CDR1 and CDR2 sequences are DFQATT and SNEGSKA (reference sequence). Trimming took 4 bases from V and 3 from J; bases not matched to a gene: 3. The CDR3 coding sequence is TGCAGTGCTACCAGGACTAGCGAAGAGACCCAGTACTTC. The encoded protein is CSATRTSEETQYF.

This clonotype was counted a few times. The chain has TRBV29-1 and TRBJ2-1, with TRBD2 matching 7 bases. CDR3 size: 14 residues. The J segment lost 0 bases and the V segment lost 3 bases, leaving 2 bases of the junction unmatched. CDR1 and CDR2 from the germline V gene are SQVTM and ANQGSEA. Here the CDR3 reads CSVDLAASYNEQFF. The CDR3 DNA sequence: TGCAGCGTTGATCTAGCGGCCTCCTACAATGAGCAGTTCTTC.

This clonotype was seen a few times. The genes are TRBV7-3 and TRBJ1-1, with D unresolved. This CDR3 has 15 amino acids. Germline V gene lookup returns CDR1 SGHTA and CDR2 FQGTGA. Trimming stripped 4 bases from V and 0 bases from J, with 12 bases between. The CDR3 coding sequence is TGTGCCAGCAGCTGGGTCAACTGTATGAACACTGAAGCTTTCTTT. This gives the protein CASSWVNCMNTEAFF.

Comment on this clonotype: With a much larger clone just one base away, this may be a read error. This chain joins TRBV2 and TRBJ2-5; either TRBD1 or TRBD2 may fit D (6 bases each). The germline CDR1 and CDR2 sequences are SNHLY and FYNNEI. The CDR3 totals 15 residues. In DNA, the CDR3 is TGTGTCAGCAGCCCGGGGGCGGGTTACCAAGAGACCCAGTACTTC. This encodes CVSSPGAGYQETQYF.

The rearrangement joins TRBV7-3 to TRBJ2-3, with D uncertain. Germline V gene data show CDR1 as SGHTA and CDR2 as FQGTGA. This CDR3 contains 13 residues. CDR3 sequence (DNA): TGTGTGAGCAGCCCTAACGATGAGTCTACGCAGTATTTT. It codes for CVSSPNDESTQYF.

This chain uses TRBV2 with TRBJ2-1, with 11 bases lining up with TRBD2. V lost 4 bases to trimming and J lost 4 bases; unmatched junction nucleotides: 3. This CDR3 region has 15 residues. Per germline, CDR1 SNHLY and CDR2 FYNNEI. The CDR3 DNA reads TGTGCCAGCAGTGCTACTAGCGGGGGATACAATGAGCAGTTCTTC. Translating gives CASSATSGGYNEQFF.

The table lists this clonotype with many counts. This chain links TRBV7-2 with TRBJ2-3; D ambiguous. This CDR3 spans 15 amino acids. The germline V gene has CDR1 SGHTA and CDR2 FQGNSA. V shed 5 bases and J shed 0 bases, with 12 bases lying between them. CDR3 protein: CASSLSARSTDTQYF. DNA of the CDR3: TGTGCCAGCAGCCTTTCAGCACGTAGCACAGATACGCAGTATTTT.